This passage covers 18 T cell receptor beta chains from one sample sequenced in a study of T cells in Graves' hyperthyroidism and ophthalmopathy. Template material for amplifying TCR beta CDR3 regions consisted of RNA transcripts. First-round RT-PCR with HTBI primers amplified the TCR CDR3 region. MiXCR, applied by TCRdb to the multiplex PCR reads, yields one record per CDR3 protein. The repertoire consists of some 560,000 distinct CDR3 sequences, with roughly 14% occurring once and the leading ten covering less than 9.5%. Input material: blood. These receptor sequences come from a woman between 25 and 40 years old with Graves' hyperthyroidism.

This chain joins TRBV6-1 and TRBJ1-5, with a tentative D call TRBD1 (5 bases). V gave up 2 bases and J gave up 6 bases, with 14 bases separating them. The CDR3 has 15 amino acids. The germline V gene has CDR1 MNHNS and CDR2 SASEGT. CDR3 bases: TGTGCCAGCAGTGAAATCTTTTGGGGGACTCAGCCCCAGCATTTT. This translates into CASSEIFWGTQPQHF.

This clonotype occurred many times. The chain is built from TRBV12-3 or TRBV12-4 and TRBJ1-1, with TRBD1 matching over 8 bases. The CDR3 contains 15 residues. V was pared by 6 bases and J by 5 bases, with 11 bases of the junction left unmatched. CDR3 amino acids: CASSTFLQGGTEAFF. The CDR3 region has the DNA TGTGCCAGCAGCACCTTTTTACAGGGGGGAACTGAAGCTTTCTTT.

On this clonotype: With a much larger clone just one base away, this may be a read error. The genes are TRBV10-2 and TRBJ2-3, with 7 bases fitting TRBD2. Germline assignment: CDR1 WSHSY and CDR2 SAAADI. This CDR3 spans 16 amino acids. The CDR3 DNA reads TGTGCCAGCAGCCGAGCGGGACTATCGGAACGAGATACGCAGTATTTT. It encodes CASSRAGLSERDTQYF.

This clonotype has ten or more counts. This chain joins TRBV5-1 and TRBJ2-3; TRBD1 is a possible D gene (6 bases). Germline CDR1 reads SGHRS; CDR2 reads YFSETQ. The CDR3 totals 17 residues. V was trimmed by 0 bases and J by 2 bases, leaving 16 bases between them. The CDR3 sequence: CASSLEPGTTTTDTQYF. The DNA for the CDR3 is TGCGCCAGCAGCTTGGAACCAGGGACAACGACCACAGATACGCAGTATTTT. Full variable domain (missing parts from reference TRBV5-1 and TRBJ2-3): KAGVTQTPRYLIKTRGQQVTLSCSPISGHRSVSWYQQTPGQGLQFLFEYFSETQRNKGNFPGRFSGRQFSNSRSEMNVSTLELGDSALYLCASSLEPGTTTTDTQYFGPGTRLTVL.

The chain uses TRBV5-1 and TRBJ2-7; TRBD1 aligns across 7 bases. The ends lost 5 bases at V and 6 bases at J; junction bases unmatched: 23. This CDR3 comprises 18 residues. Germline V gives CDR1 SGHRS, CDR2 YFSETQ. The CDR3 loop reads CASRPGRDSLTTGGEQYF. DNA for the CDR3: TGCGCCAGCAGACCCGGCCGGGACAGCCTAACAACAGGAGGCGAGCAGTACTTC. Filled out from reference TRBV5-1 and TRBJ2-7, the complete variable domain reads KAGVTQTPRYLIKTRGQQVTLSCSPISGHRSVSWYQQTPGQGLQFLFEYFSETQRNKGNFPGRFSGRQFSNSRSEMNVSTLELGDSALYLCASRPGRDSLTTGGEQYFGPGTRLTVT.

This clonotype came up a few times. The chain has TRBV12-3 or TRBV12-4 and TRBJ2-1; no reliable D call. The CDR3 sequence is 13 residues long. Trimming stripped 3 bases from V and 5 bases from J, with 8 bases between. The CDR3 here is CASSLYTHNEQFF. In nucleotides, the CDR3 is TGTGCCAGCAGTTTGTACACTCACAATGAGCAGTTCTTC.

J is TRBJ2-6 and V is TRBV4-2, with D perhaps TRBD2 (6 bases). This CDR3 is built from 15 residues. CDR1 and CDR2 (germline): LGHNA, YNFKEQ. Trimming left V 6 bases short and J 2 bases short, with 11 bases between. CDR3 amino acids: CASSGPSAGANVLTF. CDR3 sequence (DNA): TGTGCCAGCAGTGGACCTAGCGCTGGGGCCAACGTCCTGACTTTC.

This clonotype was detected ten times or more. V is TRBV28 and J is TRBJ2-1; possibly TRBD2 for D (6 bases). The CDR3 spans 15 residues. Trimming cost V 3 bases and J 4 bases, with 13 bases left between them. Germline CDR1 MDHEN, CDR2 SYDVKM. Written as DNA, the CDR3 is TGTGCCAGCAGTTTCCCCCGGGAGACTTACAATGAGCAGTTCTTC. Protein sequence: CASSFPRETYNEQFF.

The table lists this clonotype with many counts. This CDR3 reads CASSLFPGTGMNTEAFF. CDR3 DNA sequence: TGTGCCAGCAGCTTATTCCCCGGGACAGGCATGAACACTGAAGCTTTCTTT. The rearrangement uses TRBV7-3 and TRBJ1-1; the match to TRBD1 covers 8 bases. The CDR3 runs 17 residues. V lost 2 bases to trimming and J lost 0 bases; unmatched junction nucleotides: 8. The germline gives CDR1 SGHTA, CDR2 FQGTGA.

The chain joins TRBV9 to TRBJ1-5; D uncertain. V lost 0 bases and J lost 4, with 8 bases in between. This CDR3 has 14 amino acids. From germline, CDR1 is SGDLS and CDR2 YYNGEE. This CDR3 is CASSVGAGNQPQHF. The DNA of the CDR3 is TGTGCCAGCAGCGTAGGGGCCGGGAATCAGCCCCAGCATTTT.

This clonotype was seen a few times. V is TRBV27 and J is TRBJ1-5; TRBD1 aligns across 7 bases. Trimming removed 6 bases from V and 0 bases from J; junction bases left unmatched: 8. In germline, CDR1 is MNHEY, CDR2 SMNVEV (reference sequence). The CDR3 extends over 16 amino acids. The chain's CDR3 is CASRYRGEDSNQPQHF. As DNA, the CDR3 is TGTGCCAGCAGGTACAGGGGCGAGGATAGCAATCAGCCCCAGCATTTT.

CDR3 DNA: TGTGCCAGCAGCCCGTTGGGACAGGGGCGTTCTTTCGGCGGCTACACCTTC. Amino acid sequence: CASSPLGQGRSFGGYTF. The gene calls are TRBV9 and TRBJ1-2; TRBD1 matches at 10 bases. V lost 4 bases and J lost 8; bases outside the gene matches: 17. This CDR3 region has 17 residues. Germline CDR1 is SGDLS and CDR2 is YYNGEE.

This clonotype has at least ten counts. The J gene is TRBJ1-5, the V gene TRBV6-1; a possible D gene is TRBD1 (6 bases). In germline, CDR1 is MNHNS, CDR2 SASEGT. Between the trimmed V and J ends, which lost 6 bases and 4 bases, there was a span of 10 bases. The CDR3 is 13 residues long. The CDR3 loop is CASRGQINQPQHF. CDR3 nucleotide sequence: TGTGCCAGCAGAGGACAGATAAATCAGCCCCAGCATTTT.

This clonotype appeared a few times. This chain joins TRBV7-2 and TRBJ2-5; TRBD2 matches at 10 bases. The CDR3 totals 16 residues. The ends lost 1 base at V and 3 bases at J; junction bases unmatched: 5. CDR1 is SGHTA, CDR2 FQGNSA, per germline. CDR3 region: CASSLERGLAKETQYF. CDR3 in DNA: TGTGCCAGCAGCTTAGAGAGGGGACTAGCGAAAGAGACCCAGTACTTC.

This clonotype has ten or more counts. The V call is TRBV6-5, the J call TRBJ2-7; 7 positions agree with TRBD2. CDR3 length equals 14 residues. Germline CDR1 MNHEY, CDR2 SVGAGI. V lost 0 bases, J lost 3 bases, and 2 bases stayed unmatched. The CDR3 sequence is CASSYSERGYEQYF. CDR3 bases: TGTGCCAGCAGTTACTCGGAGCGGGGCTACGAGCAGTACTTC.

The gene calls are TRBV24-1 and TRBJ2-7, with 8 bases that match TRBD2. J lost 3 bases, V lost 4 bases, and 10 bases had no gene match. CDR1 and CDR2 (germline): KGHDR, SFDVKD. The CDR3 extends over 16 amino acids. CDR3 sequence (DNA): TGTGCCACCAGTGACTCGGGACTAGGACCGGACTACGAGCAGTACTTC. This codes for CATSDSGLGPDYEQYF.

A word on this clonotype: A much larger clone is a single base away; this may be a read error. This chain links TRBV18 with TRBJ2-1, with 10 nucleotides matching TRBD2. With 3 bases clipped from V and 5 bases from J, the junction kept 7 bases outside the gene matches. The CDR3 totals 16 residues. Germline loops: CDR1 KGHSH, CDR2 LQKENI. The CDR3 region has the DNA TGTGCCAGCTCACCGACTCTAGCGGGAGTTGACAATGAGCAGTTCTTC. It is translated as CASSPTLAGVDNEQFF.

At least ten counts were recorded for this clonotype. Relative to the germline gene, one junction end is altered; a read error may explain this. The J gene is TRBJ2-7, the V gene TRBV11-2; 8 nucleotides align to TRBD2. Per germline, CDR1 SGHAT and CDR2 FQNNGV. The CDR3 consists of 13 residues. Here the CDR3 reads CASRRGGSYGQYF. CDR3 nucleotide sequence: TGTGCCAGCAGACGGGGGGGAAGCTACGGGCAGTACTTC.